The rows below give T cell receptor beta chains drawn from one sample of a study of persistence of HIV-infected CD4 T cells. These TCRs' antigens remain unknown. TCRdb's table, derived via immunoSEQ multiplex PCR, lists solely in-frame clones and lacks some. The sample consists of about 43,000 clones, more than 70% of them appearing once. The sample was CD4+ T cells sorted from PBMCs after 18-hour stimulation, taken from a patient who received antiretroviral therapy. The receptors come from an adult man with HIV who was CMV-seropositive. Both conserved end residues are part of each CDR3. The order of the fields is CDR3 length, V gene, J gene, D gene, clone size, CDR3 DNA, CDR3 protein. D genes are given only for firm matches. Clone size is not always given. Where it is, it says once, few, many or a class for expanded clones.

cdr3_length: 19; v_call: TRBV10-3; j_call: TRBJ2-6; d_call: TRBD1; clone_size: -; cdr3_nt: TGTGCCACCCAACCCGGGACAGGGGAAAAAAGCTCTGGGGCCAACGTCCTGACTTTC; cdr3_aa: CATQPGTGEKSSGANVLTF
cdr3_length: 14; v_call: TRBV2; j_call: TRBJ2-5; d_call: -; clone_size: -; cdr3_nt: TGTGCCAGCAGTGAACAGGGAGCAGGAGAGACCCAGTACTTC; cdr3_aa: CASSEQGAGETQYF
cdr3_length: 14; v_call: TRBV3-1/TRBV3-2; j_call: TRBJ1-6; d_call: -; clone_size: -; cdr3_nt: TGTGCCAGCAGCCAAGTTTCGGGGAATTCACCCCTCCACTTT; cdr3_aa: CASSQVSGNSPLHF
cdr3_length: 15; v_call: TRBV28; j_call: TRBJ2-7; d_call: -; clone_size: -; cdr3_nt: TGTGCCAGCAATTTAGGCGGGGCGCGAGCGTACGAGCAGTACTTC; cdr3_aa: CASNLGGARAYEQYF
cdr3_length: 14; v_call: TRBV6-5; j_call: TRBJ2-3; d_call: -; clone_size: -; cdr3_nt: TGTGCCAGCTGGCGCGGGCTCGCAGGGGATACGCAGTATTTT; cdr3_aa: CASWRGLAGDTQYF
cdr3_length: 16; v_call: TRBV28; j_call: TRBJ2-1; d_call: -; clone_size: -; cdr3_nt: TGTGCCAGCGTAACCGCCGGGACACGGACCTACAATGAGCAGTTCTTC; cdr3_aa: CASVTAGTRTYNEQFF
cdr3_length: 14; v_call: TRBV19; j_call: TRBJ1-1; d_call: -; clone_size: -; cdr3_nt: TGTGCCAGTAGCAACAGGGAAAGGAACACTGAAGCTTTCTTT; cdr3_aa: CASSNRERNTEAFF
cdr3_length: 15; v_call: TRBV29-1; j_call: TRBJ2-3; d_call: TRBD1; clone_size: -; cdr3_nt: TGCAGCGTTGAAAAGCAGGGGGCTTCCACAGATACGCAGTATTTT; cdr3_aa: CSVEKQGASTDTQYF
cdr3_length: 16; v_call: TRBV6-1; j_call: TRBJ1-5; d_call: -; clone_size: -; cdr3_nt: TGTGCCAGCAGTGAACCTCGGAGTTGGAGCAATCAGCCCCAGCATTTT; cdr3_aa: CASSEPRSWSNQPQHF
cdr3_length: 15; v_call: TRBV18; j_call: TRBJ2-3; d_call: -; clone_size: -; cdr3_nt: TGTGCCAGCTCACCAATCAAGCGGGCGACAGATACGCAGTATTTT; cdr3_aa: CASSPIKRATDTQYF
cdr3_length: 15; v_call: TRBV4-1; j_call: TRBJ1-5; d_call: -; clone_size: -; cdr3_nt: TGCGCCAGCAGCCAAGTTCGGGGTTTCAATCAGCCCCAGCATTTT; cdr3_aa: CASSQVRGFNQPQHF
cdr3_length: 14; v_call: TRBV3-1/TRBV3-2; j_call: TRBJ2-7; d_call: TRBD1; clone_size: -; cdr3_nt: TGTGCCAGCAGCCAACCGGACAGGGGCTACGAGCAGTACTTC; cdr3_aa: CASSQPDRGYEQYF
cdr3_length: 15; v_call: TRBV9; j_call: TRBJ2-3; d_call: TRBD1; clone_size: -; cdr3_nt: TGTGCCAGCACCCGGACAGGGAAAGGCACAGATACGCAGTATTTT; cdr3_aa: CASTRTGKGTDTQYF
cdr3_length: 13; v_call: TRBV2; j_call: TRBJ1-5; d_call: -; clone_size: -; cdr3_nt: TGTGCCAGCAGTGAAGGGGGGAACCAGCCCCAGCATTTT; cdr3_aa: CASSEGGNQPQHF
cdr3_length: 14; v_call: TRBV5-4; j_call: TRBJ2-7; d_call: -; clone_size: -; cdr3_nt: TGTGCCAGCAGCTTCGACAGCGACCACTACGAGCAGTACTTC; cdr3_aa: CASSFDSDHYEQYF
cdr3_length: 13; v_call: TRBV13; j_call: TRBJ1-3; d_call: TRBD1; clone_size: once; cdr3_nt: TGTGCCAGCAGCAGACAGGGGCTAAACACCATATATTTT; cdr3_aa: CASSRQGLNTIYF
cdr3_length: 14; v_call: TRBV6-5; j_call: TRBJ2-3; d_call: TRBD2; clone_size: -; cdr3_nt: TGTGCCACCAAAAGGGGCAGCGGGGGAGATACGCAGTATTTT; cdr3_aa: CATKRGSGGDTQYF
cdr3_length: 15; v_call: TRBV6-5; j_call: TRBJ1-2; d_call: -; clone_size: -; cdr3_nt: TGTGCCAGCAGTAGCCCGGACCCACGTCGCCGGGGCTACACCTTC; cdr3_aa: CASSSPDPRRRGYTF
cdr3_length: 14; v_call: TRBV5-6; j_call: TRBJ2-7; d_call: -; clone_size: -; cdr3_nt: TGTGCCAGCCTCCCTGAAAGACATTCCTACGAGCAGTACTTC; cdr3_aa: CASLPERHSYEQYF
cdr3_length: 16; v_call: TRBV18; j_call: TRBJ1-6; d_call: -; clone_size: -; cdr3_nt: TGTGCCAGCTCATCTACAGGGAGCTCCTATAATTCACCCCTCCACTTT; cdr3_aa: CASSSTGSSYNSPLHF
cdr3_length: 15; v_call: TRBV28; j_call: TRBJ2-7; d_call: TRBD1; clone_size: -; cdr3_nt: TGTGCCAGCAGCTTGTACGGGACAGGGGGCTACGAGCAGTACTTC; cdr3_aa: CASSLYGTGGYEQYF
cdr3_length: 15; v_call: TRBV7-2; j_call: TRBJ1-1; d_call: -; clone_size: -; cdr3_nt: TGTGCCAGCAGCTTAGTTAGGGACGGTAGCACTGAAGCTTTCTTT; cdr3_aa: CASSLVRDGSTEAFF
cdr3_length: 16; v_call: TRBV18; j_call: TRBJ2-3; d_call: TRBD1; clone_size: -; cdr3_nt: TGTGCCAGCTCACTGATGGACAGGCCGAGCACAGATACGCAGTATTTT; cdr3_aa: CASSLMDRPSTDTQYF
cdr3_length: 15; v_call: TRBV18; j_call: TRBJ2-7; d_call: -; clone_size: -; cdr3_nt: TGTGCCAGCTCACCAGTACCGGGCCTCTTCTACGAGCAGTACTTC; cdr3_aa: CASSPVPGLFYEQYF
cdr3_length: 15; v_call: TRBV27; j_call: TRBJ2-3; d_call: TRBD2; clone_size: once; cdr3_nt: TGTGCCAGCTCAAGACTAGCGGGGGGGCAGGATACGCAGTATTTT; cdr3_aa: CASSRLAGGQDTQYF
cdr3_length: 13; v_call: TRBV18; j_call: TRBJ2-1; d_call: TRBD1; clone_size: few; cdr3_nt: TGTGCCAGCTCACCAAGGACAGGGGATGAGCAGTTCTTC; cdr3_aa: CASSPRTGDEQFF
cdr3_length: 14; v_call: TRBV2; j_call: TRBJ1-6; d_call: -; clone_size: -; cdr3_nt: TGTGCCAGCAGTCTAGACAGTTATAATTCACCCCTCCACTTT; cdr3_aa: CASSLDSYNSPLHF
cdr3_length: 11; v_call: TRBV2; j_call: TRBJ2-7; d_call: -; clone_size: -; cdr3_nt: TGTGCCAGCAGCCGGGGGTACGAGCAGTACTTC; cdr3_aa: CASSRGYEQYF
cdr3_length: 17; v_call: TRBV3-1/TRBV3-2; j_call: TRBJ1-3; d_call: -; clone_size: -; cdr3_nt: TGTGCCAGCAGCCAAGGTAGCGGGAACAACGACGGAAACACCATATATTTT; cdr3_aa: CASSQGSGNNDGNTIYF
cdr3_length: 15; v_call: TRBV5-4; j_call: TRBJ1-2; d_call: TRBD1; clone_size: -; cdr3_nt: TGTGCCAGCAGCTTGGATGAGGGGGCGAACTATGGCTACACCTTC; cdr3_aa: CASSLDEGANYGYTF
cdr3_length: 12; v_call: TRBV28; j_call: TRBJ2-3; d_call: -; clone_size: -; cdr3_nt: TGTGCCAGCAGGCGAGGGGGGCATACGCAGTATTTT; cdr3_aa: CASRRGGHTQYF
cdr3_length: 14; v_call: TRBV7-2; j_call: TRBJ1-5; d_call: TRBD1; clone_size: -; cdr3_nt: TGTGCCAGCAGCCTTGGACAGGGCAATCAGCCCCAGCATTTT; cdr3_aa: CASSLGQGNQPQHF
cdr3_length: 13; v_call: TRBV19; j_call: TRBJ2-1; d_call: -; clone_size: once; cdr3_nt: TGTGCCAGTAGTACCGGGGGTCGGGGCGAGCAGTTCTTC; cdr3_aa: CASSTGGRGEQFF
cdr3_length: 15; v_call: TRBV27; j_call: TRBJ1-1; d_call: -; clone_size: once; cdr3_nt: TGTGCCAGCCTCTCCGGGAAAGGCCGCAACACTGAAGCTTTCTTT; cdr3_aa: CASLSGKGRNTEAFF
cdr3_length: 13; v_call: TRBV18; j_call: TRBJ2-1; d_call: -; clone_size: -; cdr3_nt: TGTGCCAGCTCACCACGACAGGCCGAGGAGCAGTTCTTC; cdr3_aa: CASSPRQAEEQFF
cdr3_length: 15; v_call: TRBV27; j_call: TRBJ1-6; d_call: TRBD1; clone_size: -; cdr3_nt: TGTGCCAGCAGTTTATGGGGACAGGGGAATTCACCCCTCCACTTT; cdr3_aa: CASSLWGQGNSPLHF
cdr3_length: 16; v_call: TRBV6-2/TRBV6-3; j_call: TRBJ1-3; d_call: TRBD1; clone_size: -; cdr3_nt: TGTGCCAGCAGTTACGGGGGACAGAGCTCTGGAAACACCATATATTTT; cdr3_aa: CASSYGGQSSGNTIYF
cdr3_length: 19; v_call: TRBV19; j_call: TRBJ2-6; d_call: -; clone_size: -; cdr3_nt: TGTGCCAGTAGCAGCCATGGGGGGACAGTAGCCTCTGGGGCCAACGTCCTGACTTTC; cdr3_aa: CASSSHGGTVASGANVLTF
cdr3_length: 13; v_call: TRBV14; j_call: TRBJ1-1; d_call: -; clone_size: -; cdr3_nt: TGTGCCAGTAGCATAGGTGGGAACACTGAAGCTTTCTTT; cdr3_aa: CASSIGGNTEAFF
cdr3_length: 15; v_call: TRBV27; j_call: TRBJ1-5; d_call: TRBD1; clone_size: -; cdr3_nt: TGTGCCAGCAGCGGGGACAGTCTAAGCAATCAGCCCCAGCATTTT; cdr3_aa: CASSGDSLSNQPQHF
cdr3_length: 14; v_call: TRBV2; j_call: TRBJ2-1; d_call: -; clone_size: -; cdr3_nt: TGTGCCAGCAGCGGGCGGCCCCCTCTGGATGAGCAGTTCTTC; cdr3_aa: CASSGRPPLDEQFF
cdr3_length: 15; v_call: TRBV2; j_call: TRBJ2-2; d_call: TRBD1; clone_size: -; cdr3_nt: TGTGCCAGCAAACGGACAGGGGGTATCACCGGGGAGCTGTTTTTT; cdr3_aa: CASKRTGGITGELFF
cdr3_length: 14; v_call: TRBV15; j_call: TRBJ1-1; d_call: -; clone_size: -; cdr3_nt: TGTGCCACCAGCAGAGAGGGGGTCCAACAGCGGGCTTTCTTT; cdr3_aa: CATSREGVQQRAFF
cdr3_length: 14; v_call: TRBV2; j_call: TRBJ1-5; d_call: -; clone_size: few; cdr3_nt: TGTGCCAGCAGTAAGGAACGCGGCAATCAGCCCCAGCATTTT; cdr3_aa: CASSKERGNQPQHF
cdr3_length: 13; v_call: TRBV2; j_call: TRBJ2-7; d_call: -; clone_size: -; cdr3_nt: TGTGCCAGCAGTGCGGCAGGTACCTACGAGCAGTACTTC; cdr3_aa: CASSAAGTYEQYF
cdr3_length: 16; v_call: TRBV19; j_call: TRBJ2-3; d_call: -; clone_size: -; cdr3_nt: TGTGCCAGTAGCAAGCCGGAGGGGACGGGAACAGATACGCAGTATTTT; cdr3_aa: CASSKPEGTGTDTQYF
cdr3_length: 13; v_call: TRBV25-1; j_call: TRBJ1-3; d_call: -; clone_size: -; cdr3_nt: TGTGCCAGCAGTGAATCCGGAGAGGTCACCATATATTTT; cdr3_aa: CASSESGEVTIYF
cdr3_length: 15; v_call: TRBV6-1; j_call: TRBJ1-6; d_call: -; clone_size: -; cdr3_nt: TGTGCCAGCAGTGAACTGGGGAGGTTTAATTCACCCCTCCACTTT; cdr3_aa: CASSELGRFNSPLHF